A single T cell receptor beta chain is shown here with its context. Its antigen is currently unknown. Expressed TCRB transcripts were sequenced, since all the RNA that had been isolated was reverse transcribed. Method: immunoSEQ multiplex PCR; TCRdb's copy keeps in-frame clones and lacks some. The table shows roughly 300,000 clones, with more than 13% occurring only once. The sample comes from a study of beta chain features in type 1 diabetes. General observations from the study: High TCR expression in some cells could lead to their over-representation in cDNA sequencing. Junctions at VDJ sites from type 1 diabetes patients had fewer insertions and more deletions. Type 1 diabetes patients showed a moderate but significant shortening of TCRB CDR3s in all four CD4+ subsets.

Using CD45RO/CCR7/CD25/CD127/CD95/CD27, CD4+ naive, central memory, regulatory and stem cell-like memory cells were sorted. The receptor comes from a man aged 25 to 40 with type 1 diabetes. The source material was naive CD4+ T cells from blood.

The CDR3 DNA follows: TGTGCCAGCAGCGGACCCGGGACAACATACAATGAGCAGTTCTTC. Translated, it gives CASSGPGTTYNEQFF. The J gene is TRBJ2-1, the V gene TRBV5-6; TRBD1 is a possible D gene (6 bases). Germline V CDR1 and CDR2: SGHDT, YYEEEE. Trimming took 4 bases from V and 4 from J, leaving 15 bases between them. The CDR3 loop spans 15 amino acids.